This T cell receptor (beta chain) was observed in a study of T cell repertoires in cytomegalovirus infection. The J segment lost 3 bases and the V segment lost 5 bases, leaving 9 bases of the junction unmatched. The germline CDR1 and CDR2 sequences are SGHAT and FQDESV (reference sequence). The CDR3 spans 15 residues. TCRdb analysed the reads with MiXCR anew, one entry per CDR3 protein. Of 110,000 or so distinct CDR3 sequences in the sample, 30% were seen once. This clonotype was detected ten times or more. Antigen unknown. The source was CD8+ T cells from cultured PBMCs, collected from culture after CMV antigen stimulation. The chain carries TRBV11-1 and TRBJ2-7, with 8 bases matching TRBD1. The sequence derives from a human donor in good health (CMV status not recorded). Some clones in this sample may be carry-over from other donors' samples. CDR3 sequence: CASSTLGTGLYEQYF. For the CDR3, the DNA is TGTGCCAGCAGCACCTTAGGGACAGGCCTCTACGAGCAGTACTTC.